The clone carrying this T cell receptor beta chain was observed a handful of times. Its specificity is not known. The source of the sample is a study of T cells after yellow fever vaccination. Study outcomes and limitations: Contaminants from the bulk population, in the form of abundant clonotypes, could be found in FACS-sorted repertoires. Weaker, the secondary response had a peak occurring faster, on day 5 versus 15.

Generation of TCR cDNA used 5'RACE template switching (which added a universal primer site and UMIs). TCRdb analysed the 5' RACE reads with MiXCR anew, one entry per CDR3 protein. The sample includes around 590,000 distinct CDR3 sequences, roughly an eighth of them seen just once. The V segment lost 2 bases and the J segment 6 bases; nucleotides outside the gene matches: 4. Per germline, CDR1 SGHVS and CDR2 FQNEAQ. The CDR3 runs 14 residues. This clonotype originated in a man in his thirties or forties who received the YFV17D yellow fever vaccine. The V gene is TRBV7-8, the J gene TRBJ2-7, with 10 bases matching TRBD1. The sample here was PBMCs, taken on the day of the yellow fever booster vaccination. The CDR3 DNA reads TGTGCCAGCAGCTTACGGGACAGGGGAGGCGAGCAGTACTTC. As protein: CASSLRDRGGEQYF.